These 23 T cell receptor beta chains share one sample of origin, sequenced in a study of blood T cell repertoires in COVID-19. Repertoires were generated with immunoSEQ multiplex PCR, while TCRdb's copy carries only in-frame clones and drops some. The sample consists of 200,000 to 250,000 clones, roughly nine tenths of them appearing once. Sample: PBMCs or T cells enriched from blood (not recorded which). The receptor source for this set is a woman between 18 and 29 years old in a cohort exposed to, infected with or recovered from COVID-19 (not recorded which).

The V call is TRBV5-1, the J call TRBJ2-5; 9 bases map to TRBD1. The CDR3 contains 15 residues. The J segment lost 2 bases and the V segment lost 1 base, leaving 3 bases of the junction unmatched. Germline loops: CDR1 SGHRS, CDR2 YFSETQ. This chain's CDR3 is CASSLMTGGQETQYF. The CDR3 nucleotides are TGCGCCAGCAGCTTGATGACAGGGGGACAAGAGACCCAGTACTTC.

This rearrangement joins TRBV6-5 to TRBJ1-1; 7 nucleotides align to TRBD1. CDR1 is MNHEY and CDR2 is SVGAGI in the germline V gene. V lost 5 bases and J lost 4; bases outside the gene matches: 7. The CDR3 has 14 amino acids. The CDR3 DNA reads TGTGCCAGCAGTCGAGGGGGCGAGGGCACTGAAGCTTTCTTT. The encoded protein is CASSRGGEGTEAFF.

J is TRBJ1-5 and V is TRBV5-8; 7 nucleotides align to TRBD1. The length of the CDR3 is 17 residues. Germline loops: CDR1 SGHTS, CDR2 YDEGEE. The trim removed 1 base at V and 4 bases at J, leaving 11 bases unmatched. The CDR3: CASSLSIGGFRNQPQHF. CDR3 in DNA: TGTGCCAGCAGCTTGAGTATAGGGGGCTTTCGGAATCAGCCCCAGCATTTT. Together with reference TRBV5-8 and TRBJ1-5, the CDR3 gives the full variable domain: EAGVTQSPTHLIKTRGQQATLRCSPISGHTSVYWYQQALGLGLQFLLWYDEGEERNRGNFPPRFSGRQFPNYSSELNVNALELEDSALYLCASSLSIGGFRNQPQHFGDGTRLSIL.

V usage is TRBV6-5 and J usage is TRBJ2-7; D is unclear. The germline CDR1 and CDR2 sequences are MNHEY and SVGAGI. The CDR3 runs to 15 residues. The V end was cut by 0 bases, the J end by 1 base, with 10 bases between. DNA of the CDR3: TGTGCCAGCAGTTACTCGGCGGTAAAATCCTACGAGCAGTACTTC. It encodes CASSYSAVKSYEQYF.

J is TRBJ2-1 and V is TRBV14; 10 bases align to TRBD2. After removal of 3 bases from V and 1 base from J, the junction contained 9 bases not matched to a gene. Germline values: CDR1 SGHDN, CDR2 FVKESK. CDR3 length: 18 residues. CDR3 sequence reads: CASSQAWTSGLSYNEQFF. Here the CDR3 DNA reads TGTGCCAGCAGCCAGGCCTGGACTAGCGGTCTTTCCTACAATGAGCAGTTCTTC.

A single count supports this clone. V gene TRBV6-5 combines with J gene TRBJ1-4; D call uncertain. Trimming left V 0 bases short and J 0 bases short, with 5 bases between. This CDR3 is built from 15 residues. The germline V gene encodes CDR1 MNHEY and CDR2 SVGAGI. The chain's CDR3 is CASSYSVATNEKLFF. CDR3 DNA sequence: TGTGCCAGCAGTTACTCAGTAGCAACTAATGAAAAACTGTTTTTT.

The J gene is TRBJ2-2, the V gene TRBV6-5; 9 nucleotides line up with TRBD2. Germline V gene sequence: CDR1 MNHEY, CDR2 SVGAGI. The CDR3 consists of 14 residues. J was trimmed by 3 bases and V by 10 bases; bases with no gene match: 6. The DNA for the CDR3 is TGTGCCATTAGCGGGAGTCCGGACACCGGGGAGCTGTTTTTT. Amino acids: CAISGSPDTGELFF.

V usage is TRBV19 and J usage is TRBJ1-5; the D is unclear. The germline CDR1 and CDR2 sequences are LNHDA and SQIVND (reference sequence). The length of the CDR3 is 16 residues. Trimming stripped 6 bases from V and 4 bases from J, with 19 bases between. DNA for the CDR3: TGTGCCAGTAGAATAATGTCCGAACGAGGTAATCAGCCCCAGCATTTT. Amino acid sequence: CASRIMSERGNQPQHF.

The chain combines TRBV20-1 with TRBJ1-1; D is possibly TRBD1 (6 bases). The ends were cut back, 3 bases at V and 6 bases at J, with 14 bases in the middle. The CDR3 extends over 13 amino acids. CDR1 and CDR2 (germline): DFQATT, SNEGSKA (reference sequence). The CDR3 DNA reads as TGCAGTGCTAGTACAGGGCAGGAGTCTGAAGCTTTCTTT. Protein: CSASTGQESEAFF.

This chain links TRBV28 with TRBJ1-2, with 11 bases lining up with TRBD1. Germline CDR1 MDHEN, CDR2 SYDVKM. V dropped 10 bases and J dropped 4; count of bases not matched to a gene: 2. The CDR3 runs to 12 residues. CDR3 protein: CANGQGAYGYTF. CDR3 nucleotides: TGTGCCAATGGACAGGGGGCCTATGGCTACACCTTC.

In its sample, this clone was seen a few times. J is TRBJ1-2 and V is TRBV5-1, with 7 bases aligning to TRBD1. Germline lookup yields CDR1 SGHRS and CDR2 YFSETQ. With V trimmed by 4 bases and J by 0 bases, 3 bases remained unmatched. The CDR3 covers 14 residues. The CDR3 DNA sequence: TGCGCCAGCAGCCCGGGACAGTCTAACTATGGCTACACCTTC. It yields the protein CASSPGQSNYGYTF.

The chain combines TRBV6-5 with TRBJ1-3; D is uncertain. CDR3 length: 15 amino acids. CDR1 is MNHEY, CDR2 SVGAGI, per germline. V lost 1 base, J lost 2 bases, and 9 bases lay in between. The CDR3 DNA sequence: TGTGCCAGCAGTTACTTCCCTCTTACTGGAAACACCATATATTTT. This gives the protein CASSYFPLTGNTIYF.

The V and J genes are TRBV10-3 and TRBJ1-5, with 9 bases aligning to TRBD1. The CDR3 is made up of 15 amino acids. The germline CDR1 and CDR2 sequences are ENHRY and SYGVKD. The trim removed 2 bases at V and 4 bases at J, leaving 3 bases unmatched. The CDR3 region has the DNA TGTGCCATCAGTGAGGACAGGGGGTTTAATCAGCCCCAGCATTTT. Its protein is CAISEDRGFNQPQHF.

The CDR3 is CAISGAEGGLTEAFF. Here the CDR3 DNA reads TGTGCCATCAGTGGGGCGGAAGGGGGTTTGACTGAAGCTTTCTTT. The V and J genes are TRBV10-3 and TRBJ1-1, with D perhaps TRBD1 (6 bases). V was shortened by 4 bases and J by 5 bases, with 17 bases between the two germline ends. The CDR3 length is 15 residues. Germline-derived CDR1 and CDR2 are ENHRY and SYGVKD.

This CDR3 reads CASGFGQGTSPLHF. The DNA for the CDR3 is TGTGCTAGTGGTTTCGGACAGGGGACTTCACCCCTCCACTTT. J is TRBJ1-6 and V is TRBV12-5; 9 bases map to TRBD1. V gave up 3 bases and J gave up 9 bases; unmatched junction bases: 3. The CDR3 length is 14 residues. Germline V gene sequence: CDR1 LGHNT, CDR2 FRNRAP.

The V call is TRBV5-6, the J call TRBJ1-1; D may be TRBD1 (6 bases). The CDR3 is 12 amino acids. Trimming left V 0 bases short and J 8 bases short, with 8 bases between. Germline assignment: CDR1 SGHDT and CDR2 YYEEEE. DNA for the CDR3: TGTGCCAGCAGCTTGGAAGGGACAGAAGCTTTCTTT. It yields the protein CASSLEGTEAFF.

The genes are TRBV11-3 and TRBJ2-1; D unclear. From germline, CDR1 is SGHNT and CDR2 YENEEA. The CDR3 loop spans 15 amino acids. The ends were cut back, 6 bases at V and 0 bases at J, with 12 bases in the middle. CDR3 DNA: TGTGCCAGCAGACAGACCCTCAGCTCCTACAATGAGCAGTTCTTC. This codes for CASRQTLSSYNEQFF.

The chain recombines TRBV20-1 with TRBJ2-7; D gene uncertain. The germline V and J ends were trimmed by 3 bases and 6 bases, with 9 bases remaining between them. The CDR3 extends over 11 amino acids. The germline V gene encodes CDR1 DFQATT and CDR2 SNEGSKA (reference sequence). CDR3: CSASSSSEQYF. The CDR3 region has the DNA TGCAGTGCTAGTAGCTCTTCCGAGCAGTACTTC.

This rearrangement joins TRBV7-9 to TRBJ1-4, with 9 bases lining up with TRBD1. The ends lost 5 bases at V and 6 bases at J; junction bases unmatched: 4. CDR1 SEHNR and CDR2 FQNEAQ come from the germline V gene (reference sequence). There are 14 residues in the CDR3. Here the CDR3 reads CASSHRGRDEKLFF. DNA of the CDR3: TGTGCCAGCAGCCACAGGGGGCGCGATGAAAAACTGTTTTTT.

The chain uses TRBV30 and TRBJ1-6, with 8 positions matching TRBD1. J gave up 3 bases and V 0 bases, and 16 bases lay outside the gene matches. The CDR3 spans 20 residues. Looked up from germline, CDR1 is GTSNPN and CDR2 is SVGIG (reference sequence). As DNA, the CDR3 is TGTGCCTGGAGTGTACGTCGTGGGCGACAGGGGCATTTCTATAATTCACCCCTCCACTTT. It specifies CAWSVRRGRQGHFYNSPLHF.

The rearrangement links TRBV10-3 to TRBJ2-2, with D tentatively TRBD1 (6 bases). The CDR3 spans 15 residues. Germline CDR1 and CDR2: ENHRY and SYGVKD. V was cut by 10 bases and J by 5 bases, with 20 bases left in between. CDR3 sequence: CATSRDTPGTGELFF. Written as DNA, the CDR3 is TGTGCCACCAGCCGGGACACCCCGGGGACCGGGGAGCTGTTTTTT.

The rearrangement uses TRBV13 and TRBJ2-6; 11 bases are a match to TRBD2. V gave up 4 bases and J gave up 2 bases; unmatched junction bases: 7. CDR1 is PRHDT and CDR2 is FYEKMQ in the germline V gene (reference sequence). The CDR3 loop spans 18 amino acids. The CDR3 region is CASSSRLAGFAGANVLTF. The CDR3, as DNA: TGTGCCAGCAGCTCCAGACTAGCGGGATTTGCTGGGGCCAACGTCCTGACTTTC.

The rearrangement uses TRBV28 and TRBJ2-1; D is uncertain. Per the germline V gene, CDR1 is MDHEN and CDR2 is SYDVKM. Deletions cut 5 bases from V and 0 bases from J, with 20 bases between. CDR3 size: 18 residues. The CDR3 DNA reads TGTGCCAGCAGTCCGATAGGATCAGGTCTTAGCTCCTACAATGAGCAGTTCTTC. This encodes CASSPIGSGLSSYNEQFF.